This T cell receptor (beta chain) was documented in a study of control samples from healthy donors and cancer patients. The trim removed 5 bases at V and 2 bases at J, leaving 2 bases unmatched. Germline CDR1 and CDR2: PRHDT and FYEKMQ (reference sequence). The CDR3 has 14 residues. The table came from immunoSEQ multiplex PCR; TCRdb's copy has only in-frame clones and leaves some out. The data hold some 130,000 clones, with 80% to 95% observed a single time. The chain uses TRBV13 and TRBJ2-5; 10 nucleotides match TRBD1. The clonotype comes from a man younger than 30 in good health. Sequencing was done on a sample of blood. The CDR3 reads CASSTGQGQETQYF. The CDR3 nucleotides read TGTGCCAGCAGCACGGGACAGGGGCAAGAGACCCAGTACTTC.